Listed here is a single T cell receptor beta chain. This sample was included in a study of T cell changes during pregnancy in multiple sclerosis. Measured with immunoSEQ multiplex PCR; TCRdb has only the in-frame clones, and not every one. The table records 50,000 to 60,000 clones, 75% to 95% of them present only once. There are 13 residues in the CDR3. CDR1 is SNHLY, CDR2 FYNNEI, per germline. V lost 4 bases, J lost 1 base, and 7 bases lay in between. The sample in question was peripheral blood, obtained after pregnancy. The sequence was obtained from a female donor in good health, enrolled as a control in a pregnancy study. The chain carries TRBV2 and TRBJ1-1; D not resolved. For the CDR3, the DNA is TGTGCCAGCAGTGCCCCCAGGAACACTGAAGCTTTCTTT. It yields the protein CASSAPRNTEAFF. The whole variable domain, remainder taken from reference TRBV2 and TRBJ1-1, is EPEVTQTPSHQVTQMGQEVILRCVPISNHLYFYWYRQILGQKVEFLVSFYNNEISEKSEIFDDQFSVERPDGSNFTLKIRSTKLEDSAMYFCASSAPRNTEAFFGQGTRLTVV.